Listed here is a single T cell receptor (beta chain). V dropped 4 bases and J dropped 7 bases, with 13 bases sitting between them. The CDR3 has 13 residues. CDR1 is LNHDA and CDR2 is SQIVND in the germline V gene (reference sequence). Here immunoSEQ multiplex PCR was the method, and the copy in TCRdb shows in-frame clones only, minus some. Of a few hundred thousand clones in the sample, around 87% were seen once. This specimen comes from a study of blood T cell repertoires in COVID-19. Study details: Some COVID-19 samples were acute and others convalescent; all came from the United States, Italy and Spain.

Participant ages covered 18 to 89 years across 24 US areas. V is TRBV19 and J is TRBJ1-1; tentative D call: TRBD1 (5 bases). Sequencing used PBMCs or T cells enriched from blood (not recorded which). This clonotype was sampled from a man aged 35 to 55 in a cohort exposed to, infected with or recovered from COVID-19 (not recorded which). This chain's CDR3 is CASSTQGPNEAFF. Written as DNA, the CDR3 is TGTGCCAGTAGTACGCAGGGCCCTAATGAAGCTTTCTTT.